This TCR beta chain came from a study of blood T cell repertoires in COVID-19. On the study more broadly: Sample material is recorded as cDNA or gDNA derived from T cells, B-cell-depleted T cells, or PBMCs.

This clone was found once. Method: immunoSEQ multiplex PCR; TCRdb's copy keeps in-frame clones and lacks some. This sample carries approximately 61,000 clones, approximately 83% of them seen once, and the ten largest clones take 10% to 13%. This CDR3 is 13 amino acids long. Trimming pared 4 bases from V and 2 bases from J, leaving 8 bases between. From germline, CDR1 is MNHNY and CDR2 SVGAGI (reference sequence). One Seattle source followed patients from active infection through their disease course. Sequencing was done on a sample of peripheral blood. The J gene is TRBJ1-2, the V gene TRBV6-6; D is unresolved. The source is a man aged 45 to 65 with COVID-19, enrolled during active disease. CDR3 amino acids: CASSSRENYGYTF. In DNA, the CDR3 is TGTGCCAGCAGTTCGAGGGAGAACTATGGCTACACCTTC.